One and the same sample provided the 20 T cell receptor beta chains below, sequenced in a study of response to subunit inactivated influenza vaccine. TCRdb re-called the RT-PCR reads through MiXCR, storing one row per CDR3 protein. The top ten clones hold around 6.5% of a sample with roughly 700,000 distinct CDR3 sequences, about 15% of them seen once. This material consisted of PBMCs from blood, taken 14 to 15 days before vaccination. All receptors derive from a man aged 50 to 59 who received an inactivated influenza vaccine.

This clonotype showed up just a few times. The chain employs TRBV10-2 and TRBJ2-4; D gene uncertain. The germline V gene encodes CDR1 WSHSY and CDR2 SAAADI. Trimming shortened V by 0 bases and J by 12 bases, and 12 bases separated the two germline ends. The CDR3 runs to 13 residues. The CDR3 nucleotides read TGCGCCAGCAGTGAGTCCTTATACAATAATCAGTACTTC. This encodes CASSESLYNNQYF.

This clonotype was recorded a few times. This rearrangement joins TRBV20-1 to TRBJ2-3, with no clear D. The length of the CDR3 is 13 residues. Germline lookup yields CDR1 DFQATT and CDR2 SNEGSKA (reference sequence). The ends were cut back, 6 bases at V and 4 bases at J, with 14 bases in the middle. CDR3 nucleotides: TGCAGTGCCAAAAGAGATATGTCAGATACGCAGTATTTT. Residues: CSAKRDMSDTQYF.

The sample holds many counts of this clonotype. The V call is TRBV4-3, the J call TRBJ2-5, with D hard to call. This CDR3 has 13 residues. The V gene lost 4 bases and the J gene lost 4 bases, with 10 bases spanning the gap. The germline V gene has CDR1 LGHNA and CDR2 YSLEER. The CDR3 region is CASSPGQRETQYF. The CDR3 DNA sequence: TGCGCCAGCAGCCCCGGTCAAAGAGAGACCCAGTACTTC.

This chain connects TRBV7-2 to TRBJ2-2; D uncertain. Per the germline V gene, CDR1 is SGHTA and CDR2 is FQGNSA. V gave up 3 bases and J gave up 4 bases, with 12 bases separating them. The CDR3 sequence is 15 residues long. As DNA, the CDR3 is TGTGCCAGCAGCTTGGGCAAGCCGGGCACCGGGGAGCTGTTTTTT. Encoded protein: CASSLGKPGTGELFF.

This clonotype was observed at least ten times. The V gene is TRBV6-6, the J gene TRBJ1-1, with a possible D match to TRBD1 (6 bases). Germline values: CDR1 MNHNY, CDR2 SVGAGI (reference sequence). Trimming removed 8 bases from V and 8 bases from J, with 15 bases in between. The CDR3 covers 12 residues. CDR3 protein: CASGRPGEEAFF. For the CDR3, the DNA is TGTGCCAGCGGAAGGCCAGGGGAGGAAGCTTTCTTT.

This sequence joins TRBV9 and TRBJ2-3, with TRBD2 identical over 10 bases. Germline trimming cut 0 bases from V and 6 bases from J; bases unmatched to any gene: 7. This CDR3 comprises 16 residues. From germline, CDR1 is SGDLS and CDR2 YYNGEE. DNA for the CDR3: TGTGCCAGCAGCGTAGAAGCGGGAGGGCCTCGGGATACGCAGTATTTT. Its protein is CASSVEAGGPRDTQYF. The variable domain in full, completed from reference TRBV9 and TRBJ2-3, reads DSGVTQTPKHLITATGQRVTLRCSPRSGDLSVYWYQQSLDQGLQFLIQYYNGEERAKGNILERFSAQQFPDLHSELNLSSLELGDSALYFCASSVEAGGPRDTQYFGPGTRLTVL.

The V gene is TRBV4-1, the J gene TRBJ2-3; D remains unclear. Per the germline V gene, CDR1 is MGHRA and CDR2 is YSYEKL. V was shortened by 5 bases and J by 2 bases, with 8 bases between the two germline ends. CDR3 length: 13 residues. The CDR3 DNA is TGCGCCAGCAGCTTCGACAACACAGATACGCAGTATTTT. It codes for CASSFDNTDTQYF.

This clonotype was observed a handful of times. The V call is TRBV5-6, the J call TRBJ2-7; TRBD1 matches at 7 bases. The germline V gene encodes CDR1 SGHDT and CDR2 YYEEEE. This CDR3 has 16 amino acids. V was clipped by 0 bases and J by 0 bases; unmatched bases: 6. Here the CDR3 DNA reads TGTGCCAGCAGCTTGGGACAGGGATCAAACTCCTACGAGCAGTACTTC. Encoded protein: CASSLGQGSNSYEQYF.

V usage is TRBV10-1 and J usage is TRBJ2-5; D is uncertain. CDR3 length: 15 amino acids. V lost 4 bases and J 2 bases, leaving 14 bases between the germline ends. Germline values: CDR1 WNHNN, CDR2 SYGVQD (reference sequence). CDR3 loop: CASSARKEMQETQYF. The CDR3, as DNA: TGCGCCAGCAGTGCTCGGAAAGAGATGCAAGAGACCCAGTACTTC.

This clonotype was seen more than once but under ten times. CDR3 residues: CASTPQGGSTGELFF. The CDR3, as DNA: TGTGCCAGCACACCCCAAGGGGGCTCCACCGGGGAGCTGTTTTTT. J is TRBJ2-2 and V is TRBV7-9; 7 nucleotides match TRBD1. J was trimmed by 4 bases and V by 7 bases; bases with no gene match: 9. The CDR3 totals 15 residues. Germline V gene data show CDR1 as SEHNR and CDR2 as FQNEAQ (reference sequence).

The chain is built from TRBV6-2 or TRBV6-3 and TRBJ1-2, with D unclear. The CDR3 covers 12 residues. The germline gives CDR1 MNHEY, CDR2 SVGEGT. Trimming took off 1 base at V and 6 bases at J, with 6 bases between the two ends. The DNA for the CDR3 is TGTGCCAGCAGTTACTGGGAAAATGGCTACACCTTC. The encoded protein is CASSYWENGYTF.

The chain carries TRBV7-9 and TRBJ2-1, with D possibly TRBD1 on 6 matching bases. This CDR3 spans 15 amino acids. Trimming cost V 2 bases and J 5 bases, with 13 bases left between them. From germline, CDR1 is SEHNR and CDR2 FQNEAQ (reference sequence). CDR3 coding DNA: TGTGCCAGCAGCTTAAAGGGGGTGGTGGACAATGAGCAGTTCTTC. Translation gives CASSLKGVVDNEQFF.

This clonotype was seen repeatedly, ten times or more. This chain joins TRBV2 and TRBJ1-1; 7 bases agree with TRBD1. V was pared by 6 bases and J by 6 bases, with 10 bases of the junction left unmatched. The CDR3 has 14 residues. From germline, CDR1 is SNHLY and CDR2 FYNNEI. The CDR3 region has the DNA TGTGCCAGCAGCCAACAGGGGTCTCTTTCTGAAGCTTTCTTT. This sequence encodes CASSQQGSLSEAFF.

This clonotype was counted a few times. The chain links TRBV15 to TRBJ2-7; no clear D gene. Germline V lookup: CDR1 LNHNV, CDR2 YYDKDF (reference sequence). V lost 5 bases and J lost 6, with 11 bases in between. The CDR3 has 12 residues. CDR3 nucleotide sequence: TGTGCCACCAGCTATCTCACGGGCGAGCAGTACTTC. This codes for CATSYLTGEQYF.

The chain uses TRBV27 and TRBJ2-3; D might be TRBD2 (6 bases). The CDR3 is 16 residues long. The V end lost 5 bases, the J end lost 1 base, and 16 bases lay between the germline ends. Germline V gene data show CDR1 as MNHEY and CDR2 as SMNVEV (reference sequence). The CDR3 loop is CASSGDFAGRTDTQYF. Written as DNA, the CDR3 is TGTGCCAGCAGTGGAGACTTCGCGGGACGCACAGATACGCAGTATTTT.

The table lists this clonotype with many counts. This chain's CDR3 is CSGTAHSGNTIYF. CDR3 DNA sequence: TGCAGCGGGACCGCTCACTCTGGAAACACCATATATTTT. V and J are TRBV29-1 and TRBJ1-3; no definite D call. CDR3 length equals 13 residues. CDR1 is SQVTM and CDR2 is ANQGSEA in the germline V gene. Trimming shortened V by 7 bases and J by 0 bases, and 10 bases separated the two germline ends. Complete variable domain (other parts from reference TRBV29-1 and TRBJ1-3): SAVISQKPSRDICQRGTSLTIQCQVDSQVTMMFWYRQQPGQSLTLIATANQGSEATYESGFVIDKFPISRPNLTFSTLTVSNMSPEDSSIYLCSGTAHSGNTIYFGEGSWLTVV.

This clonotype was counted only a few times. The CDR3 loop reads CASSQRQVYTDTQYF. As DNA, the CDR3 is TGTGCCAGCAGCCAAAGACAGGTATACACAGATACGCAGTATTTT. V usage is TRBV3-1 and J usage is TRBJ2-3; tentatively, D is TRBD1 (6 bases). Trimming stripped 2 bases from V and 2 bases from J, with 11 bases between. CDR3 length: 15 amino acids. Germline V lookup: CDR1 LGHDT, CDR2 YNNKEL (reference sequence).

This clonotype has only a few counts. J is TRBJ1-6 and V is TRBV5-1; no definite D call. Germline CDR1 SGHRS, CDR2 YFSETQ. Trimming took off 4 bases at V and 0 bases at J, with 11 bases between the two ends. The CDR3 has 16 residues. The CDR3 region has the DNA TGCGCCAGCAGCCTCGCCGGGATCTCCTATAATTCACCCCTCCACTTT. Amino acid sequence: CASSLAGISYNSPLHF.

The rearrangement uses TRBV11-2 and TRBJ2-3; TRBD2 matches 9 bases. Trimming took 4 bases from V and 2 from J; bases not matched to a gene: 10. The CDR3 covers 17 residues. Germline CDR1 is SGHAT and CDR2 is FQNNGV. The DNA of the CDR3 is TGTGCCAGCAGCTCGAACACCGGGACTAGCCTCACAGATACGCAGTATTTT. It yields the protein CASSSNTGTSLTDTQYF.

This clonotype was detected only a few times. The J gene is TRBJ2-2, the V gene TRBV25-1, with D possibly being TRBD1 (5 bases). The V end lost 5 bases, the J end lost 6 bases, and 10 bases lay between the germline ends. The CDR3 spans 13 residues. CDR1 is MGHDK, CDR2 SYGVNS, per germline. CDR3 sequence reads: CASSKGVSGELFF. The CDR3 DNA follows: TGTGCCAGCAGTAAAGGGGTTTCCGGGGAGCTGTTTTTT.